Sequencing of this T cell receptor (beta chain) was carried out in a study of response to subunit inactivated influenza vaccine. Overall study findings and caveats: Few additional T cells are recruited per seasonal influenza vaccination, authors suggested.

This clonotype was counted many times. The antigen is undetermined. V lost 0 bases and J lost 6, with 14 bases in between. CDR1 is SGHRS and CDR2 is YFSETQ in the germline V gene. The CDR3 spans 15 residues. One entry per CDR3 protein results from TCRdb running MiXCR on the RT-PCR reads. This sample yields hundreds of thousands of distinct CDR3 sequences, of which less than 20% are seen a single time; around 9.9% belongs to the top ten. The material sequenced was PBMCs from blood, taken about 5 days after vaccination. The receptor's source is a man aged 50 to 59 who received an inactivated influenza vaccine. The chain combines TRBV5-1 with TRBJ2-3; D unclear. CDR3 loop: CASSLGGRFMDTQYF. The CDR3 DNA is TGCGCCAGCAGCTTGGGAGGCAGATTCATGGATACGCAGTATTTT.